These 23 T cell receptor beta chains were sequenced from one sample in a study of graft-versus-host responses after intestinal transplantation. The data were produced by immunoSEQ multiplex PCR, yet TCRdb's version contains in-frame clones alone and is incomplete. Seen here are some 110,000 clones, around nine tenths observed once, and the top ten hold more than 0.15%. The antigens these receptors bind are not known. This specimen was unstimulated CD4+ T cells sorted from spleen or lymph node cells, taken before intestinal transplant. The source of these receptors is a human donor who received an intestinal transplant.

The DNA of the CDR3 is TGTGCCAGCAGCTTAGTCGGGATATTAGCGGGGGGGCGGGATACGCAGTATTTT. It translates to CASSLVGILAGGRDTQYF. The rearrangement uses TRBV7-2 and TRBJ2-3; 11 bases match TRBD2. Germline-derived CDR1 and CDR2 are SGHTA and FQGNSA. CDR3 length: 18 amino acids. With V trimmed by 1 base and J by 6 bases, 12 bases remained unmatched.

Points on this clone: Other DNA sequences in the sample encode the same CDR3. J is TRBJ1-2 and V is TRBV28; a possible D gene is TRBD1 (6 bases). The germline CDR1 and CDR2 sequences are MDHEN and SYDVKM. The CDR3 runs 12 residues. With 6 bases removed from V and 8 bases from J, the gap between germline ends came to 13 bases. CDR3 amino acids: CASSPQGPGYTF. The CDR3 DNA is TGTGCCAGCAGCCCTCAGGGGCCCGGCTACACCTTC.

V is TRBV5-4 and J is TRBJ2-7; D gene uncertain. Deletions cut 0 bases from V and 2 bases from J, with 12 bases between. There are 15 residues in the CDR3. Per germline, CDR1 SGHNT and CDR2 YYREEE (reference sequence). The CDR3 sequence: CASSLGPGQTYEQYF. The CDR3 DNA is TGTGCCAGCAGCTTGGGGCCAGGTCAAACCTACGAGCAGTACTTC.

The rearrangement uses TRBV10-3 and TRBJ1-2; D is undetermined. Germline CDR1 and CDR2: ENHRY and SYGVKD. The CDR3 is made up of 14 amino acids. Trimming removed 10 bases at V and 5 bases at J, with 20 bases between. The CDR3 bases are TGTGCCACCCAACCGGTGACGAGACTTTATGGCTACACCTTC. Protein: CATQPVTRLYGYTF.

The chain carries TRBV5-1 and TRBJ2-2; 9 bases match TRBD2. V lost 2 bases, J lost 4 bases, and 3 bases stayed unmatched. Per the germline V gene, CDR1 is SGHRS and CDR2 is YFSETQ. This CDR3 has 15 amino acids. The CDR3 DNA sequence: TGCGCCAGCAGCTTAGGTAGCGGGAGCACCGGGGAGCTGTTTTTT. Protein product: CASSLGSGSTGELFF.

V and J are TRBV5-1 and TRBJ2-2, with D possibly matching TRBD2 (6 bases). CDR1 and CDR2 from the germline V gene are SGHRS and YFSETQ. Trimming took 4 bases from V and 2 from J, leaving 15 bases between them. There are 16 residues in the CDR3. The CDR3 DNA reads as TGCGCCAGCAGCGTCTTGCTAGCGATTAACACCGGGGAGCTGTTTTTT. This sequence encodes CASSVLLAINTGELFF.

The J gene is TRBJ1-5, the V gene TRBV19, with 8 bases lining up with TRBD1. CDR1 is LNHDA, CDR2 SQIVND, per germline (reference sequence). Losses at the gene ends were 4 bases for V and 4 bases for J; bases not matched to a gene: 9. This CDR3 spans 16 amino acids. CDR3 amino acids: CASSRDTGGLNQPQHF. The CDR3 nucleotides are TGTGCCAGTAGTAGAGATACAGGGGGTCTTAATCAGCCCCAGCATTTT.

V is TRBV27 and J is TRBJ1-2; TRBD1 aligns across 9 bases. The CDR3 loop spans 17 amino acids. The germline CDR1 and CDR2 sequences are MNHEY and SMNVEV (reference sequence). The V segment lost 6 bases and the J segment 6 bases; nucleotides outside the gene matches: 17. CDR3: CASSTHQQQGALDGYTF. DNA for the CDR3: TGTGCCAGCAGCACCCACCAACAACAGGGGGCTTTAGATGGCTACACCTTC.

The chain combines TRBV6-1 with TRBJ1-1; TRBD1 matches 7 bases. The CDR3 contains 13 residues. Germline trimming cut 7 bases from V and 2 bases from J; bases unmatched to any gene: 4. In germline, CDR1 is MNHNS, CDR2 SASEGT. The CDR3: CASIGTANTEAFF. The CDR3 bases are TGTGCCAGCATCGGGACAGCCAACACTGAAGCTTTCTTT.

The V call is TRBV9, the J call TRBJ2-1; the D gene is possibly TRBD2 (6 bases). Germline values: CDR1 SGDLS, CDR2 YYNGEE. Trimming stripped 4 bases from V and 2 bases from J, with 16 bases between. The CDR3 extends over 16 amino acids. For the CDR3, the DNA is TGTGCCAGCAGCCCCCTCTTGACTAGTCCCTACAATGAGCAGTTCTTC. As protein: CASSPLLTSPYNEQFF.

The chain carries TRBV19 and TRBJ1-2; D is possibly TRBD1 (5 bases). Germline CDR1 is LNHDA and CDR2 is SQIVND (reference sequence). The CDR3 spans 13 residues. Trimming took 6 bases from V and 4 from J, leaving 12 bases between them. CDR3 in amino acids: CASRRNGGYGYTF. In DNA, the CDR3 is TGTGCCAGTAGGAGAAACGGGGGCTATGGCTACACCTTC.

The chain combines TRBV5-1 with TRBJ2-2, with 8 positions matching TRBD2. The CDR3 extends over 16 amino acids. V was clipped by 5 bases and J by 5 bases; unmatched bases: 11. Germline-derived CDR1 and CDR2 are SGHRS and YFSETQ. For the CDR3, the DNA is TGCGCCAGCAGTCCAACAATAGCGGGACGGACCGGGGAGCTGTTTTTT. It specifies CASSPTIAGRTGELFF.

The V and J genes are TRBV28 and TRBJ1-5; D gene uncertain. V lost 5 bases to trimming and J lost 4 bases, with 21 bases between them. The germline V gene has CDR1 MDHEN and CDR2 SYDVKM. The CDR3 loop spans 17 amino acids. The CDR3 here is CASSGFSGSSANQPQHF. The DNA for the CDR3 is TGTGCCAGCAGTGGTTTTAGTGGAAGCAGCGCGAATCAGCCCCAGCATTTT.

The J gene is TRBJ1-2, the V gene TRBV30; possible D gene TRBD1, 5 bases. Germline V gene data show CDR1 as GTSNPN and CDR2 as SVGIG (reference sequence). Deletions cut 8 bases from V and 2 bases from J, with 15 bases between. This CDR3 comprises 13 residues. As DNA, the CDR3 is TGTGCCGGGATTGACAGACCCAACTATGGCTACACCTTC. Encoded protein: CAGIDRPNYGYTF.

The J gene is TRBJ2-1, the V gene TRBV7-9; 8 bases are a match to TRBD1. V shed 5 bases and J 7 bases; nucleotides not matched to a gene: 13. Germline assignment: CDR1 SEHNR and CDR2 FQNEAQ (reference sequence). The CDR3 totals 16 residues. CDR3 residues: CASSPNLGYRGNEQFF. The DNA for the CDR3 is TGTGCCAGCAGCCCTAATTTGGGCTACAGGGGGAATGAGCAGTTCTTC.

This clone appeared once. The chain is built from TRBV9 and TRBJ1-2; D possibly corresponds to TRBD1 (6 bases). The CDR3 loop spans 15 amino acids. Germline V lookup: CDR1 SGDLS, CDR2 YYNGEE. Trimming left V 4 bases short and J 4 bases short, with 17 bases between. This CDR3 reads CASSSHTGSSYGYTF. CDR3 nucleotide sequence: TGTGCCAGCAGCTCCCATACAGGGTCTAGCTATGGCTACACCTTC. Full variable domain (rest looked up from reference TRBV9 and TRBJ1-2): DSGVTQTPKHLITATGQRVTLRCSPRSGDLSVYWYQQSLDQGLQFLIQYYNGEERAKGNILERFSAQQFPDLHSELNLSSLELGDSALYFCASSSHTGSSYGYTFGSGTRLTVV.

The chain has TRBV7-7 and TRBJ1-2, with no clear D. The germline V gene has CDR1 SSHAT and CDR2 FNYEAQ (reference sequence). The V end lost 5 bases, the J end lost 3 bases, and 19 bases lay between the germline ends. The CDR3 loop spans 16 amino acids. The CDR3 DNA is TGTGCCAGCAGCAAACCTGGTGTACAGCTCTACTATGGCTACACCTTC. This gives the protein CASSKPGVQLYYGYTF.

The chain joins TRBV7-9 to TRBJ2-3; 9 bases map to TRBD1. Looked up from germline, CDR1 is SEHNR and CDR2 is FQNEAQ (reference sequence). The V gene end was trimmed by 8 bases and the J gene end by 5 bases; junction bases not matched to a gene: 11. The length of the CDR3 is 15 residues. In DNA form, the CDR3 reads TGTGCCAGCTCCCACAGGGACAGGGCCCAAGATACGCAGTATTTT. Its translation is CASSHRDRAQDTQYF.

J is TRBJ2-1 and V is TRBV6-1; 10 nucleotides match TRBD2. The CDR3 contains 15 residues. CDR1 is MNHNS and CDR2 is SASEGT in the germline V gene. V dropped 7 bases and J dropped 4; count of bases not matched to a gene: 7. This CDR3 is CASIAIAGGYNEQFF. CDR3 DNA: TGTGCCAGCATCGCCATAGCGGGAGGTTACAATGAGCAGTTCTTC.

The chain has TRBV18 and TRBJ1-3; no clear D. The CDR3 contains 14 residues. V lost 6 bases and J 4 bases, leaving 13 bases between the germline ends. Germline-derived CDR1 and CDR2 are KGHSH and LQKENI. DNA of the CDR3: TGTGCCAGCTCGTCACTTCTGGAGGGAAACACCATATATTTT. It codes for CASSSLLEGNTIYF.

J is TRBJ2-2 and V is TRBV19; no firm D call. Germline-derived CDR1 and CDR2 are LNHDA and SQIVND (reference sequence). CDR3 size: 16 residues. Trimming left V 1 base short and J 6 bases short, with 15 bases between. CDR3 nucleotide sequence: TGTGCCAGTAGTATAGTTCGTTCTCGGGTAGCCGGGGAGCTGTTTTTT. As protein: CASSIVRSRVAGELFF. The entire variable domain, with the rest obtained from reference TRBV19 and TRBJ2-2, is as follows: DGGITQSPKYLFRKEGQNVTLSCEQNLNHDAMYWYRQDPGQGLRLIYYSQIVNDFQKGDIAEGYSVSREKKESFPLTVTSAQKNPTAFYLCASSIVRSRVAGELFFGEGSRLTVL.

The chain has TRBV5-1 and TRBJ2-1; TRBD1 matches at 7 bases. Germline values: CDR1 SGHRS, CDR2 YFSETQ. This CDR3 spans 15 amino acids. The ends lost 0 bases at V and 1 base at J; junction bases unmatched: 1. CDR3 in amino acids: CASSLAGQSYNEQFF. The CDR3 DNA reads TGCGCCAGCAGCTTGGCGGGACAGTCCTACAATGAGCAGTTCTTC.

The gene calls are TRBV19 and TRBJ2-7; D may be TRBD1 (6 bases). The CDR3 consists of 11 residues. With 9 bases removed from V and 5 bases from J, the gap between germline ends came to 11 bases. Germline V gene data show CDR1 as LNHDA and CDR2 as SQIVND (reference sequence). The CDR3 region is CASSHRDEQYF. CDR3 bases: TGTGCCAGCTCTCACAGGGACGAGCAGTACTTC. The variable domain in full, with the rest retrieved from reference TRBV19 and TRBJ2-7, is DGGITQSPKYLFRKEGQNVTLSCEQNLNHDAMYWYRQDPGQGLRLIYYSQIVNDFQKGDIAEGYSVSREKKESFPLTVTSAQKNPTAFYLCASSHRDEQYFGPGTRLTVT.